This T cell receptor (beta chain) was obtained from a study of blood T cell repertoires in COVID-19 (dated by TCRdb to the early 2020s). At the level of the whole study: Samples covering the acute and convalescent phases of COVID-19 were provided by collaborators in the United States, Italy and Spain. The prospective study material was composed of cDNA or gDNA derived from T cells, B-cell-depleted T cells, or PBMCs. Deeply sampled blood TCRbeta repertoires from subjects exposed to, actively infected with, or recovered from COVID-19 were included in the dataset. The repertoires were released in a freely available public database meant as a resource for research on the immune response to SARS-CoV-2. Samples were obtained from the ongoing ImmuneRACE study (first 160 participants) and from about 1,300 subjects provided by 6 global collaborators. A de-identified subject ID, COVID-19 status, age in years and sex were almost always included in the sample metadata. Where available, HLA class I and class II types were taken from metadata supplied by the sample provider and were not determined by assay-based typing.

General study outcomes and caveats: The quantity of clinical and demographic metadata differed by source and by participant and was supplied without curation.

TCRbeta CDR3 regions were amplified from genomic DNA using the immunoSEQ Assay, a bias-controlled multiplex PCR. Turning to the authors' computational methods: Nucleated cell counts per sample were estimated from amplification of reference gene primers within the assay. Sequence reads were collapsed and filtered to measure the absolute abundance of every unique TCRbeta CDR3 rearrangement. Productive Simpson clonality was computed per sample as the square root of Simpson's diversity index over productive rearrangements. Sourced from immuneACCESS, this table was stored by TCRdb with only in-frame sequences that have V and J called. A share of the clones is absent; for the studies checked, an unresolved V gene accounts for under half, and the remainder has no known explanation. That table furnishes V, J and clone size, whereas the DNA furnished D and trimming. The sample table holds about 270,000 clones, of which approximately 90% were seen once. Around 2.8% of the sample is taken by the ten largest.

Participants in the prospective study were aged about 18 to 95 years, lived in 20 to 25 United States geographic areas, and enrolled through a virtual design. In the prospective study, cohorts were assigned on the basis of participant-reported clinical history obtained from a screening survey and a study questionnaire. Exposed participants had been in contact with someone with a PCR-confirmed or clinician-diagnosed COVID-19 case within 2 weeks of study entry. In the prospective study, whole blood, serum and a nasopharyngeal or oropharyngeal swab were collected from each participant by mobile phlebotomists. Additional blood draws and questionnaires over an approximately two-month period could optionally be provided by prospective study participants. Before DNA extraction, prospective study blood samples were shipped either frozen or at room temperature. Points on this clone: Its antigen is unknown. No much larger clonotype is one base removed from it; base qualities were not supplied.

The origin of this receptor is a man in his forties who had been exposed to COVID-19. Material for sequencing was PBMCs or T cells enriched from blood (not recorded which).

The CDR3 reads CASSPAATSYEQYF. The nucleotides read TGTGCCAGCTCACCAGCGGCCACCTCCTACGAGCAGTACTTC. The chain is assembled from TRBV6-5 and TRBJ2-7, and the D gene may be TRBD2, 5 bases matching. Sequences MNHEY (CDR1) and SVGAGI (CDR2) are obtained from the germline V gene. The junction shows trimming of 8 bases on V and 0 bases on J, plus 14 bases between the germline ends. The CDR3, from cysteine to phenylalanine, totals 14 residues. The retained sequence is limited to the CDR3, 42 bases, with the frame set at the first base.